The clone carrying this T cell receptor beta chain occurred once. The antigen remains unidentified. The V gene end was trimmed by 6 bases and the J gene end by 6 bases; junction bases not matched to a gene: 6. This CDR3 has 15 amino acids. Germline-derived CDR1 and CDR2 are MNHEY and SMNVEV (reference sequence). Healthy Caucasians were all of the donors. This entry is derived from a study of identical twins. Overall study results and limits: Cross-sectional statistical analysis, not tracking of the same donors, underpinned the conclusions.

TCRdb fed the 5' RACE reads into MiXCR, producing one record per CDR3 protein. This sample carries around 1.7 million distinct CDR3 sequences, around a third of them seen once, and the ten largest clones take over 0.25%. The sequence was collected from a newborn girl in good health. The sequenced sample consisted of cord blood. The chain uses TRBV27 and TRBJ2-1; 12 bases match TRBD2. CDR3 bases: TGTGCCAGCAGACTAGCGGGAGGATTAGGCAATGAGCAGTTCTTC. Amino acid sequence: CASRLAGGLGNEQFF.